The present TCR beta chain was sequenced within a study of blood T cell repertoires in COVID-19 (dated by TCRdb to between 2020 and 2021). About the study as a whole: Collaborator samples came from the United States, Italy and Spain and covered acute and convalescent phases of COVID-19. The prospective study material was composed of cDNA or gDNA derived from T cells, B-cell-depleted T cells, or PBMCs. Deeply sampled blood TCRbeta repertoires from subjects exposed to, actively infected with, or recovered from COVID-19 were included in the dataset. A freely available public database, intended as a resource for researchers studying the immune response to SARS-CoV-2, is where the repertoires were released. The samples were drawn from the first 160 participants of the ongoing ImmuneRACE study and from 1,254 subjects provided by 6 global collaborators. Nearly every sample came with metadata listing a de-identified subject ID, COVID-19 status, age in years and sex. HLA class I and class II types, where available, came from metadata supplied by the sample provider rather than from assay-based typing.

Between the V and J ends, shortened by 3 bases and 6 bases respectively, the junction contains 9 bases. The CDR3 measures 13 amino acids from cysteine to phenylalanine. Of all the DNA, just the CDR3 is kept, 39 bases in frame from base 1. Participants in the prospective study were enrolled through a virtual design, were aged roughly 18 to 100 years, and lived in under 25 United States geographic areas. To assign participants to cohorts, the prospective study relied on clinical history that participants themselves reported in a screening survey and a study questionnaire. ImmuneRACE Cohort 3 recovered participants were defined by two consecutive negative NP/OP PCR tests, healthcare professional clearance, or symptom resolution. Each participant in the prospective study had whole blood, serum and a nasopharyngeal or oropharyngeal swab collected by mobile phlebotomists. Additional blood draws and questionnaires over an approximately two-month period could optionally be provided by prospective study participants. Before DNA extraction, blood samples from the prospective study were shipped at room temperature or frozen.

What the study reported, not specific to this receptor: The quantity of clinical and demographic metadata differed by source and by participant and was supplied without curation.

In its sample, this clone was seen once. Its antigen has not been determined. Base qualities were left out, and no much larger clone turns up one base away. The immunoSEQ Assay, a bias-controlled multiplex PCR, was used to amplify TCRbeta CDR3 regions from genomic DNA. As for the authors' bioinformatics: Nucleated cell counts per sample were estimated from amplification of reference gene primers within the assay. To quantify the absolute abundance of each unique TCRbeta CDR3 rearrangement, sequence reads were collapsed and filtered. For each sample, productive Simpson clonality was calculated as the square root of Simpson's diversity index across productive rearrangements. TCRdb took this table from immuneACCESS and kept in-frame rearrangements with V and J called. Such tables lack part of the clones; where checked against another copy, unresolved V genes explain under half of the gap, and the rest is unexplained. Clone size and the V and J calls come from that table; the DNA yielded D and trimming. The sample table shows a few hundred thousand clones, and about 81% are seen once. In total, the top ten clones hold about a tenth of the sample.

The receptor was derived from a man in his forties who had recovered from COVID-19. The sequenced material came from PBMCs or T cells enriched from blood (not recorded which). The chain is encoded by TRBV12-3 or TRBV12-4 joined to TRBJ1-5; perhaps TRBD1 is the D gene, with 5 bases matching. The nucleotide sequence reads as follows: TGTGCCAGCAGTTTGGGGGGGGGTCAGCCCCAGCATTTT. It specifies CASSLGGGQPQHF.